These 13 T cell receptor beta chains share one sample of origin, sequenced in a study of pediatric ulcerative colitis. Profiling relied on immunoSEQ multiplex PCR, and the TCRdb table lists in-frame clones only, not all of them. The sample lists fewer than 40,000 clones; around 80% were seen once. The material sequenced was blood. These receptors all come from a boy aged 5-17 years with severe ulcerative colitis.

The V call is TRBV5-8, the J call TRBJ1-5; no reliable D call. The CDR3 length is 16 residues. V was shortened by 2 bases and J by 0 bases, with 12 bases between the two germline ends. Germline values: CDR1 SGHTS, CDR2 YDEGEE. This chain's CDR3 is CASSFPDIYSNQPQHF. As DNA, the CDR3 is TGTGCCAGCAGCTTCCCCGACATCTATAGCAATCAGCCCCAGCATTTT. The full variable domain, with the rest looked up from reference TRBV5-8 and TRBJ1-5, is EAGVTQSPTHLIKTRGQQATLRCSPISGHTSVYWYQQALGLGLQFLLWYDEGEERNRGNFPPRFSGRQFPNYSSELNVNALELEDSALYLCASSFPDIYSNQPQHFGDGTRLSIL.

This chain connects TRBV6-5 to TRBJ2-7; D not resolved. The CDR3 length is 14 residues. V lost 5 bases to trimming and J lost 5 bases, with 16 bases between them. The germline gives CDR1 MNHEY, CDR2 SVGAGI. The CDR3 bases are TGTGCCAGCAGTCAACCTAGAGTGGACGACGAGCAGTACTTC. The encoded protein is CASSQPRVDDEQYF.

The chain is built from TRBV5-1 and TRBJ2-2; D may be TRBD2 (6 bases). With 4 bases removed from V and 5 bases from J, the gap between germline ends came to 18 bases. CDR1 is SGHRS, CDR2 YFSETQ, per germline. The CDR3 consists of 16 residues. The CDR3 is CASSPEGGRATGELFF. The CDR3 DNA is TGCGCCAGCAGCCCTGAGGGAGGTCGCGCGACCGGGGAGCTGTTTTTT.

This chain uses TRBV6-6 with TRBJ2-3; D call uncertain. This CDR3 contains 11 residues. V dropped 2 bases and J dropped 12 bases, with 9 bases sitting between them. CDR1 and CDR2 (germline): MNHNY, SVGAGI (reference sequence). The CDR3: CASSYRQAQYF. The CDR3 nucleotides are TGTGCCAGCAGTTACCGGCAGGCCCAGTATTTT.

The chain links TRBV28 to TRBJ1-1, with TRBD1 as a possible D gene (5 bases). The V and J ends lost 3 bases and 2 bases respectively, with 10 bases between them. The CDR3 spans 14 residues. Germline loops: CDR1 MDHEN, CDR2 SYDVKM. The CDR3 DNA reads TGTGCCAGCAGTTTTGGGACCCCCAACACTGAAGCTTTCTTT. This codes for CASSFGTPNTEAFF.

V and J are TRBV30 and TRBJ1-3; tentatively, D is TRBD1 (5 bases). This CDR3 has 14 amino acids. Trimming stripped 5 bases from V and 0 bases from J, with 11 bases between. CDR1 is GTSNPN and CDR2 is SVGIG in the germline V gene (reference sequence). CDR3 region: CAWGDRNSGNTIYF. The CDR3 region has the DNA TGTGCCTGGGGGGACCGGAACTCTGGAAACACCATATATTTT.

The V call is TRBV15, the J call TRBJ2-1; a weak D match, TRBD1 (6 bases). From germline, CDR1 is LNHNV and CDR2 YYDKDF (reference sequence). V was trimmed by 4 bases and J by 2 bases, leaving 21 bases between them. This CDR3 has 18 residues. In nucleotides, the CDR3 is TGTGCCACCAGCACACTGACCGATATACAGGGAACCTACAATGAGCAGTTCTTC. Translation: CATSTLTDIQGTYNEQFF.

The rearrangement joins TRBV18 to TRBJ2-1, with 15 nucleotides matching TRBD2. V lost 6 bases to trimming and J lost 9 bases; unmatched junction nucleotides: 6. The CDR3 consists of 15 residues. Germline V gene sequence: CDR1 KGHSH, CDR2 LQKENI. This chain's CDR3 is CASSPPGLAGGEQFF. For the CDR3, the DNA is TGTGCCAGCTCTCCGCCGGGACTAGCGGGGGGTGAGCAGTTCTTC.

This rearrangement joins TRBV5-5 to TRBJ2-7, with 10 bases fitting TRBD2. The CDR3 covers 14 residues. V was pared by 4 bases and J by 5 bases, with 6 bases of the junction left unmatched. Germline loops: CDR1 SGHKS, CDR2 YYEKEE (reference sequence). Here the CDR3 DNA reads TGTGCCAGCAGCCTAGCGGGGGATCTAGACGAGCAGTACTTC. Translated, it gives CASSLAGDLDEQYF.

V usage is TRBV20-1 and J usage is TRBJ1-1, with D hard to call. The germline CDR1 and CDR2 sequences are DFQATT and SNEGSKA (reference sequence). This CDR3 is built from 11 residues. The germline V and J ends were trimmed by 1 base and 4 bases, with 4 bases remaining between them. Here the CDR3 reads CSARVGTEAFF. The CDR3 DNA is TGCAGTGCTAGAGTGGGCACTGAAGCTTTCTTT.

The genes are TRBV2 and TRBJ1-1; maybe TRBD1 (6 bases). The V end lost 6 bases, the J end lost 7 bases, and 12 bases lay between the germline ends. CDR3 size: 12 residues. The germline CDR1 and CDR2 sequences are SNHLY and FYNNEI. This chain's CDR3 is CASRRQGFEAFF. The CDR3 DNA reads TGTGCCAGCAGACGCCAGGGGTTTGAAGCTTTCTTT. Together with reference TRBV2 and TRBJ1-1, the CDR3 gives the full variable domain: EPEVTQTPSHQVTQMGQEVILRCVPISNHLYFYWYRQILGQKVEFLVSFYNNEISEKSEIFDDQFSVERPDGSNFTLKIRSTKLEDSAMYFCASRRQGFEAFFGQGTRLTVV.

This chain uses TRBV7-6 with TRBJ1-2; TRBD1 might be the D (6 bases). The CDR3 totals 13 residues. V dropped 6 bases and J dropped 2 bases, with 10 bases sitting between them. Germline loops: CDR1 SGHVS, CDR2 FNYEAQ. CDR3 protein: CASSPDRNYGYTF. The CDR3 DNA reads TGTGCCAGCAGTCCGGACAGAAACTATGGCTACACCTTC.

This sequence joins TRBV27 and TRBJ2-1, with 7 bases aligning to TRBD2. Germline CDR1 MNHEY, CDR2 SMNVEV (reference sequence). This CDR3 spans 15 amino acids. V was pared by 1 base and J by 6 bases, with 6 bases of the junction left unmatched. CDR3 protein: CASSLFVGGGNEQFF. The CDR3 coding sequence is TGTGCCAGCAGTTTATTTGTCGGCGGGGGCAATGAGCAGTTCTTC.